What follows is one T cell receptor (beta chain) and its context. The data belong to a study of shared clonotypes between healthy human individuals. Study context: The study enrolled two women and a few men aged 18 to 49.

Libraries were prepared by immunoSEQ multiplex PCR; TCRdb keeps only in-frame clonotypes and omits some of them. The sample includes over a million clones, around 97% of them seen just once. CDR1 and CDR2 from the germline V gene are SEHNR and FQNEAQ (reference sequence). V dropped 5 bases and J dropped 5; count of bases not matched to a gene: 5. CDR3 length: 13 amino acids. CD45RA+ naive and CD45RA-negative memory subsets were separated from CD4+ cells. The sample was naive CD4+ T cells sorted from blood. Subset given: CD45RA+ positively selected. This clonotype originated in a man aged 25-45 years in good health. This chain connects TRBV7-9 to TRBJ1-1; the match to TRBD1 covers 7 bases. CDR3 sequence reads: CASSTTGRTEAFF. In DNA form, the CDR3 reads TGTGCCAGCAGCACGACAGGGCGTACTGAAGCTTTCTTT.